The T cell receptor beta chain described here comes from a study of blood T cell repertoires in COVID-19. Across the whole study: Samples came from the United States, Italy and Spain, spanning acute and convalescent COVID-19.

Participant reports of clinical history set cohort assignment. In the authors' methods: Reference gene primer amplification yielded estimated nucleated cell counts. Produced via immunoSEQ multiplex PCR; TCRdb's table is partial and in-frame only. V, J and clone size were drawn from that table, and D and trimming were deduced from the DNA. The sample shows around 300,000 clones, roughly 90% of them seen only once. The CDR3 contains 12 residues. Germline CDR1 SGHTS, CDR2 YDEGEE. Trimming removed 2 bases at V and 9 bases at J, with 11 bases between. This TCR was sampled from a woman between 40 and 50 years old who had recovered from COVID-19. This chain joins TRBV5-8 and TRBJ1-2, with a possible D match to TRBD1 (6 bases). Specimen: PBMCs or T cells enriched from blood (not recorded which). The CDR3 reads CASSLRQDRYTF. The CDR3 DNA reads as TGTGCCAGCAGCTTAAGACAGGATCGCTACACCTTC.